The sequence of this T cell receptor beta chain was determined in a study of Tregs in tolerant kidney transplant recipients. Study-level points and caveats: Validation in larger populations is needed because few patients were studied.

On this clone itself: No antigen is known for it.

CD4+CD25+CD127- Tregs, CD4+CD25- non-Tregs, CD4 and CD8 cells were sorted. This table comes from immunoSEQ multiplex PCR, and its TCRdb copy is limited to in-frame clones, with some not included. The top ten hold roughly 5% of the sample, which has 85,000 to 90,000 clones, approximately 92% seen once. This CDR3 has 17 residues. Germline CDR1 MDHEN, CDR2 SYDVKM. V lost 0 bases and J lost 6; bases outside the gene matches: 10. The source material was CD8+ T cells from blood. This receptor was taken from a human donor in good health. The chain couples TRBV28 to TRBJ2-7; 11 bases are shared with TRBD2. CDR3 in amino acids: CASSLWGLAGGRGEQYF. DNA for the CDR3: TGTGCCAGCAGTTTATGGGGGCTAGCGGGAGGAAGAGGCGAGCAGTACTTC.